Listed here is a single TCR beta chain. Its antigen is undetermined. TCRdb fed the 5' RACE reads into MiXCR, producing one record per CDR3 protein. The sample has over 75,000 distinct CDR3 sequences; about 8.1% are singletons. The source of the sample is a study of CD8 T cells in ankylosing spondylitis. Study-level findings and limits: Disease-linked clones were CD8+ and relatively rare in peripheral blood. A number of the motif variants had already been described in reactive arthritis synovial fluid and blood.

Looked up from germline, CDR1 is MDHEN and CDR2 is SYDVKM. The junction had 9 bases not matched to a gene; V was cut back by 6 bases and J by 7 bases. The CDR3 runs 15 residues. The TCR comes from a male donor with ankylosing spondylitis or in good health (not recorded which). The V call is TRBV28, the J call TRBJ2-1; 10 nucleotides agree with TRBD2. Sequencing was done on a sample of blood, either unsorted or a sorted T cell fraction (not recorded which). The CDR3 spells CASRQERGGLNEQFF. The CDR3 coding sequence is TGTGCCAGCAGACAAGAGCGGGGGGGCCTAAATGAGCAGTTCTTC.